This T cell receptor beta chain was profiled in a study of OX40 agonist ivuxolimab in advanced cancers. Across the whole study: Therapy given before enrollment (anti-PD-1, anti-PD-L1 or anti-CTLA-4) was allowed, and around 44% had some.

Assay used: immunoSEQ multiplex PCR; TCRdb lists only in-frame clones, some missing. The sample lists tens of thousands of clones, roughly 85% occurring once. The CDR3 is 15 residues long. Germline CDR1 is SGHTS and CDR2 is YDEGEE. J lost 5 bases, V lost 4 bases, and 6 bases had no gene match. The material was CD4+ or CD8+ T cells sorted from blood, obtained in a trial of the OX40 agonist ivuxolimab. This rearrangement joins TRBV5-8 to TRBJ2-5; TRBD2 aligns across 12 bases. This TCR came from an adult with an advanced solid tumor such as melanoma, head and neck, liver or kidney cancer. The CDR3 DNA is TGTGCCAGCAGCAAAGGGACTAGCGGGTTGGAGACCCAGTACTTC. As protein: CASSKGTSGLETQYF.